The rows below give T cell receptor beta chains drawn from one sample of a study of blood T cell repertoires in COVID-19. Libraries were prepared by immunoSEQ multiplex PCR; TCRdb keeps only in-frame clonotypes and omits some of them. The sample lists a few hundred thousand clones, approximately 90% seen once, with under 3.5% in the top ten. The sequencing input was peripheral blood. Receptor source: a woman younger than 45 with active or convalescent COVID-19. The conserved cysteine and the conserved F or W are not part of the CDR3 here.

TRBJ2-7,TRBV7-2,ASSMTGSFYEQY
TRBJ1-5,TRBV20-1,SASDGSNQPQH
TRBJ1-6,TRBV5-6,ASSIPTGSNSPLH
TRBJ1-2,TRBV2,ASIWGPGGNYGYT
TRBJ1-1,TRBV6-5,ASSYYRGTEAF
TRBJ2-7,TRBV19,ASSPRARGASYEQY
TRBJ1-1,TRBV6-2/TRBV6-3,ASSSLRQGLNTEAF
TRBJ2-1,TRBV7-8,ASSRTASSYNEQF
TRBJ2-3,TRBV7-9,ASSLRQTDTQY
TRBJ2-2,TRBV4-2,ASSQEGVGGVTNTGELF
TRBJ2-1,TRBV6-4,ASSVAPGGYNEQF
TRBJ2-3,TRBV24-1,ATSEPGTGTDTQY
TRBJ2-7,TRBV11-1,ASSPLGGGGYEQY
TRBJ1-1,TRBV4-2,ASSQEYDRGLNTEAF
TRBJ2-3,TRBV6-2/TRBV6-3,ASSYSTSGYSTDTQY
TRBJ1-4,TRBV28,ASSLLQFANEKLF
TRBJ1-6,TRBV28,ASIRGNAYNSPLH
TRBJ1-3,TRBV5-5,ASSPGTFGNTIY
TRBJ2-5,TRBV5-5,ASSSSGLAGGRGETQY
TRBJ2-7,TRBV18,ASSPRGGTPSYEQY
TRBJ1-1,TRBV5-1,ASSLVGEDTEAF
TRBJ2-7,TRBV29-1,SATGAAYEQY
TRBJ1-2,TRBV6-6,ASRSRERYGYT
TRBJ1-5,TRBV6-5,ARERDSNQPQH
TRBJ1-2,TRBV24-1,ATSDLPSREDGYT
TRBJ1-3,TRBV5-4,ASSLGAQGTGNTIY
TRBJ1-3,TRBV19,ASSPNRGTGNTIY
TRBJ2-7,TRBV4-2,ASSSRTGLGEQY
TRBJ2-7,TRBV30,AWSGGPSSEQY
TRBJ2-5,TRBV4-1,ASSHAGVEETQY
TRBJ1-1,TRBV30,AWSVGANTEAF
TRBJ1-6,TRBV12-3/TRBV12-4,ASSARQNSPLH
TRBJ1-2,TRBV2,ASSRGQFYGYT
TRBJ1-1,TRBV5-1,ASSLGGGNSEAF
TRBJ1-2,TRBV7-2,ASSIGTGVDYGYT
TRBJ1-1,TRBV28,ASSLWGGRDTEAF
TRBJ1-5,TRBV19,ASRRLGGGQPQH
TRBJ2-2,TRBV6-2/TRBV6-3,ASSLSGGGTGELF
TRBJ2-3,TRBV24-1,ATSDRGTGEVGTQY
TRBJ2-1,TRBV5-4,ASSRQAREDEQF
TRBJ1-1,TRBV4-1,ATGGFGTEAF
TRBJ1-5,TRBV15,ATSRDQAGGRPQH
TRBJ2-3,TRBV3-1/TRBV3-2,ASSSVGGAAASQY
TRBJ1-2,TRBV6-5,ATLRGAPSYGYT
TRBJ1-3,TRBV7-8,ASSLRSSGNTIY
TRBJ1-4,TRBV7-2,ASSRTGSGEKLF
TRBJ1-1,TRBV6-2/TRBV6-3,ASSLGGEAF
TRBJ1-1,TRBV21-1,ASSKKGANTEAF
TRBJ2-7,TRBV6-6,ASSPIGPSSYEQY
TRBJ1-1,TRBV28,ASSPPGGHTEAF
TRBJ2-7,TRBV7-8,ASSLLPEPGEQY